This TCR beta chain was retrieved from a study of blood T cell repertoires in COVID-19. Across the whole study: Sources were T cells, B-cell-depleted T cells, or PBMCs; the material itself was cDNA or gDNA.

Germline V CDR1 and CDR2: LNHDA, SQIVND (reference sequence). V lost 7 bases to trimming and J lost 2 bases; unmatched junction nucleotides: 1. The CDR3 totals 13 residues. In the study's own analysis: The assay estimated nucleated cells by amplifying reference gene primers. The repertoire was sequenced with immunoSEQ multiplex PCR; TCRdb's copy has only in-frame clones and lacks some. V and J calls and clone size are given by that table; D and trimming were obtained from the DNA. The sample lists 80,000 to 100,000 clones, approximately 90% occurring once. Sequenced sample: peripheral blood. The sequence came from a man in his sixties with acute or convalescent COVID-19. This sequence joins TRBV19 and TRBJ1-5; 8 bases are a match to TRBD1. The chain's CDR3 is CASKTGGNQPQHF. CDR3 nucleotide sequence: TGTGCCAGTAAGACAGGGGGCAATCAGCCCCAGCATTTT.